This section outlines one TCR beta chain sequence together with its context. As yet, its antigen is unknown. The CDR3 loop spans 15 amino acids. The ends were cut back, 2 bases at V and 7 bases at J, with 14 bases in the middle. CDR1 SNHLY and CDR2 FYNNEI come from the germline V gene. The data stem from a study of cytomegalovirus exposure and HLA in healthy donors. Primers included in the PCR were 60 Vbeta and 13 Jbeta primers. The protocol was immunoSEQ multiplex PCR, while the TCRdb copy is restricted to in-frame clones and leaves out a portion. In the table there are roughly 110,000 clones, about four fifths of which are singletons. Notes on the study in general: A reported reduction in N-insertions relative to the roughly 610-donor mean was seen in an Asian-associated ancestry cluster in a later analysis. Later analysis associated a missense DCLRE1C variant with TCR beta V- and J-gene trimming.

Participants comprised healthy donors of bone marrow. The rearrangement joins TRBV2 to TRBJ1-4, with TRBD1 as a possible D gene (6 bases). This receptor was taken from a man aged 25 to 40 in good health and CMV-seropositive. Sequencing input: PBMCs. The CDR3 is CASSENREVGEKLFF. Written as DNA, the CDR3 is TGTGCCAGCAGTGAAAACAGGGAAGTAGGTGAAAAACTGTTTTTT.